This TCR beta chain was identified during a study of shared clonotypes between healthy human individuals. To note about this clone: Its antigen is not identified.

Sequencing used immunoSEQ multiplex PCR; TCRdb keeps in-frame clones, though not all of them. In the table there are fewer than 2.5 million clones, 93% of which are singletons. V was pared by 4 bases and J by 5 bases, with 15 bases between. Germline V gene lookup returns CDR1 SNHLY and CDR2 FYNNEI. CDR3 length equals 14 residues. Study-wide points: It was the non-shared clonotypes that had lower generation probabilities than clonotypes shared by all four donors.

Sequenced: naive CD4+ T cells from PBMCs. Subset here: CD45RA+ positively selected. The V gene is TRBV2, the J gene TRBJ2-7; D is unclear. The receptor was isolated from a young man in good health. Some clones in this sample may be carry-over from other donors' samples. CDR3 coding DNA: TGTGCCAGCAGTGCCGTGGTCGAGAGTAACGAGCAGTACTTC. Translation: CASSAVVESNEQYF.